This T cell receptor beta chain emerged from a study of shared clonotypes between healthy human individuals. This clone occurred a few times. The CDR3 has 16 amino acids. The V segment lost 5 bases and the J segment 7 bases; nucleotides outside the gene matches: 5. The germline V gene encodes CDR1 SGHAT and CDR2 FQNNGV. Assay used: immunoSEQ multiplex PCR; TCRdb lists only in-frame clones, some missing. Of nearly 750,000 clones in the sample, just under 75% were seen once. The source material was memory CD4+ T cells sorted from blood. As for subset: CD45RA-negative fraction. This chain connects TRBV11-2 to TRBJ2-1, with 16 bases that match TRBD2. The receptor was derived from a woman under 40 in good health. The CDR3 protein is CASSQGLAGGPNEQFF. The CDR3 DNA is TGTGCCAGCAGCCAGGGACTAGCGGGAGGGCCGAATGAGCAGTTCTTC.